Each of the 16 T cell receptor beta chains below was sequenced from the same sample in a study of cytomegalovirus exposure and HLA in healthy donors (dated by TCRdb to the late 2010s). Library prep was done by the immunoSEQ multiplex PCR assay. The multiplex PCR relied on a mix of 60 forward primers for TCR Vbeta segments and 13 reverse primers for TCR Jbeta segments. The clones in this table, taken by TCRdb from immuneACCESS, are in-frame only. Not every clone is retained; where verified, under half of the shortfall comes from an unresolved V gene, and the cause of the rest is unknown. The sample data list some 130,000 clones, and 65% to 85% of these were observed just once. The biggest ten clones account for 3% to 4.5% of the sample. The sequencing sample was made of PBMCs. Source of these receptors: a male donor in good health and CMV-seronegative.

Regarding this clone: At the DNA level, this CDR3 is encoded by other sequences in the same sample as well. V is TRBV18 and J is TRBJ1-5; weak D call: TRBD1 (6 bases). The germline V gene encodes CDR1 KGHSH and CDR2 LQKENI. The CDR3 spans 14 residues. V lost 6 bases to trimming and J lost 1 base, with 10 bases between them. CDR3 in amino acids: CASSQQGSNQPQHF. CDR3 sequence (DNA): TGTGCCAGCTCTCAACAGGGAAGCAATCAGCCCCAGCATTTT.

The V gene is TRBV23-1, the J gene TRBJ2-7, with TRBD1 matching over 7 bases. TRBV23-1 is filed as an ORF, its function uncertain. V dropped 4 bases and J dropped 0; count of bases not matched to a gene: 3. This CDR3 contains 14 residues. The CDR3 is CASSPWTGSYEQYF. CDR3 nucleotides: TGCGCCAGCAGTCCCTGGACAGGCTCCTACGAGCAGTACTTC.

The chain joins TRBV29-1 to TRBJ2-1; 7 bases match TRBD1. Unmatched junction bases numbered 6, after V lost 6 bases and J lost 7 bases. The CDR3 is 12 amino acids. CDR1 and CDR2 from the germline V gene are SQVTM and ANQGSEA. CDR3 region: CSVKDRRNEQFF. In DNA, the CDR3 is TGCAGCGTGAAGGACAGGAGGAATGAGCAGTTCTTC.

On this clone: Mismatch with germline at one junction end may stem from a read error. The J gene is TRBJ2-2, the V gene TRBV7-9; 11 bases line up with TRBD2. In germline, CDR1 is SEHNR, CDR2 FQNEAQ (reference sequence). The length of the CDR3 is 16 residues. The CDR3 reads CSSSLGTSGSGGELFF. CDR3 in DNA: TGTTCCAGCAGCTTAGGGACTAGCGGTTCCGGCGGGGAGCTGTTTTTT.

This clone has a single count. This rearrangement joins TRBV9 to TRBJ1-3; D may be TRBD1 (6 bases). CDR3 size: 16 residues. The V gene's germline CDR1 is SGDLS and CDR2 YYNGEE. V gave up 3 bases and J gave up 2 bases, with 15 bases separating them. Here the CDR3 reads CASSGGPPSTGNTIYF. CDR3 DNA sequence: TGTGCCAGCAGCGGGGGGCCCCCCAGCACTGGAAACACCATATATTTT.

The rearrangement links TRBV2 to TRBJ1-5, with 8 nucleotides matching TRBD1. Germline-derived CDR1 and CDR2 are SNHLY and FYNNEI. This CDR3 is 13 amino acids long. With V trimmed by 6 bases and J by 7 bases, 5 bases remained unmatched. The CDR3 nucleotides are TGTGCCAGCAGAGGACAGGGAGAACAGCCCCAGCATTTT. Amino acids: CASRGQGEQPQHF.

The table lists this clone with a count of one. The genes are TRBV6-1 and TRBJ1-1; no clear D. CDR1 and CDR2 from the germline V gene are MNHNS and SASEGT. CDR3 length: 15 amino acids. V was shortened by 0 bases and J by 0 bases, with 8 bases between the two germline ends. The CDR3 sequence: CASSEARRMNTEAFF. Here the CDR3 DNA reads TGTGCCAGCAGTGAAGCGCGGCGGATGAACACTGAAGCTTTCTTT.

A remark on this clone: One end of the junction varies from germline; a read error may be responsible. The CDR3 region is CSSSPETGLRDEQYF. The CDR3 nucleotides are TGTTCCAGCAGCCCAGAGACAGGCCTTCGCGACGAGCAGTACTTC. This sequence joins TRBV7-3 and TRBJ2-7, with a weak D call TRBD1 (6 bases). There are 15 residues in the CDR3. In germline, CDR1 is SGHTA, CDR2 FQGTGA.

The rearrangement links TRBV18 to TRBJ2-1; D is unresolved. The CDR3 is 16 amino acids. Trimming removed 4 bases at V and 4 bases at J, with 17 bases between. Germline assignment: CDR1 KGHSH and CDR2 LQKENI. As DNA, the CDR3 is TGTGCCAGCTCACACGGCTCTGCGGCCGTATACAATGAGCAGTTCTTC. Translated, it gives CASSHGSAAVYNEQFF. Variable domain in full (rest from reference TRBV18 and TRBJ2-1): NAGVMQNPRHLVRRRGQEARLRCSPMKGHSHVYWYRQLPEEGLKFMVYLQKENIIDESGMPKERFSAEFPKEGPSILRIQQVVRGDSAAYFCASSHGSAAVYNEQFFGPGTRLTVL.

The rearrangement joins TRBV7-9 to TRBJ2-5, with D tentatively TRBD1 (5 bases). Germline CDR1 reads SEHNR; CDR2 reads FQNEAQ (reference sequence). The CDR3 length is 13 residues. Trimming pared 5 bases from V and 1 base from J, leaving 8 bases between. The DNA for the CDR3 is TGTGCCAGCAGCAGGGGAACCCAAGAGACCCAGTACTTC. This codes for CASSRGTQETQYF.

This clone was picked up a small number of times. This rearrangement joins TRBV4-1 to TRBJ2-5; possible D gene TRBD2, 8 bases. The CDR3 is made up of 19 amino acids. Germline V gives CDR1 MGHRA, CDR2 YSYEKL. Trimming cost V 4 bases and J 4 bases, with 28 bases left between them. The CDR3 reads CASSPDRVERGLPRETQYF. The CDR3 coding sequence is TGCGCCAGCAGCCCTGACAGGGTTGAGCGGGGGCTACCAAGAGAGACCCAGTACTTC.

This clone occurred once. For the CDR3, the DNA is TGTGCCAGCGCCGGGACAGGGGGCAGAAGTGAAAAACTGTTTTTT. It is translated as CASAGTGGRSEKLFF. This chain connects TRBV19 to TRBJ1-4, with 12 bases matching TRBD1. With V trimmed by 9 bases and J by 7 bases, 9 bases remained unmatched. The germline V gene encodes CDR1 LNHDA and CDR2 SQIVND (reference sequence). There are 15 residues in the CDR3.

The chain has TRBV11-2 and TRBJ2-1; TRBD2 matches 7 bases. V was clipped by 2 bases and J by 4 bases; unmatched bases: 5. CDR1 is SGHAT and CDR2 is FQNNGV in the germline V gene. This CDR3 is 15 amino acids long. The CDR3: CASSLRGGNYNEQFF. The CDR3, as DNA: TGTGCCAGCAGCTTAAGGGGAGGGAATTACAATGAGCAGTTCTTC. Full variable domain (missing parts from reference TRBV11-2 and TRBJ2-1): EAGVAQSPRYKIIEKRQSVAFWCNPISGHATLYWYQQILGQGPKLLIQFQNNGVVDDSQLPKDRFSAERLKGVDSTLKIQPAKLEDSAVYLCASSLRGGNYNEQFFGPGTRLTVL.

The chain couples TRBV7-9 to TRBJ2-7, with 7 bases that match TRBD1. CDR3 size: 12 residues. V was clipped by 9 bases and J by 2 bases; unmatched bases: 4. Germline lookup yields CDR1 SEHNR and CDR2 FQNEAQ (reference sequence). The CDR3 spells CARGDRAYEQYF. CDR3 sequence (DNA): TGTGCCAGGGGGGACAGAGCCTACGAGCAGTACTTC.

The gene calls are TRBV6-1 and TRBJ2-6, with D perhaps TRBD2 (6 bases). CDR1 and CDR2 from the germline V gene are MNHNS and SASEGT. V shed 1 base and J shed 0 bases, with 13 bases lying between them. CDR3 length: 18 amino acids. As DNA, the CDR3 is TGTGCCAGCAGTGAAGGGGTGGCGGGATCCTCTGGGGCCAACGTCCTGACTTTC. This gives the protein CASSEGVAGSSGANVLTF.

V gene TRBV11-3 combines with J gene TRBJ2-3; TRBD1 matches at 7 bases. The germline gives CDR1 SGHNT, CDR2 YENEEA. The V gene end was trimmed by 5 bases and the J gene end by 1 base; junction bases not matched to a gene: 3. This CDR3 contains 14 residues. In DNA form, the CDR3 reads TGTGCCAGCAGCAGGGGGCGCGGCACAGATACGCAGTATTTT. It translates to CASSRGRGTDTQYF.